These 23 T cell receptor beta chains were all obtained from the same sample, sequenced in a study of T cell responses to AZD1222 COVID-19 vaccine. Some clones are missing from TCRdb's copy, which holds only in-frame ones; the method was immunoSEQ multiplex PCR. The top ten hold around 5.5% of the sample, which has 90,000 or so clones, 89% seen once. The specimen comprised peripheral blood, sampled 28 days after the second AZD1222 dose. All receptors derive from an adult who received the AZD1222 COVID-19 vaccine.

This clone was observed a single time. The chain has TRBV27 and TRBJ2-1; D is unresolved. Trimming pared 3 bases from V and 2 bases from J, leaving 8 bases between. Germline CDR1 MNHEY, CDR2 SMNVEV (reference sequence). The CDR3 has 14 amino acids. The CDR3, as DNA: TGTGCCAGCAGTTTTCGGAATGCCTACAATGAGCAGTTCTTC. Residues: CASSFRNAYNEQFF.

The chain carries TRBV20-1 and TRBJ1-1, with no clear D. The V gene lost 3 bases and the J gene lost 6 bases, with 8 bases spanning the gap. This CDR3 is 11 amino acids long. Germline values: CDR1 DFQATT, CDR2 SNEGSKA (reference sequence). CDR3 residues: CSASVGSEAFF. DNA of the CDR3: TGCAGTGCTAGTGTGGGGTCTGAAGCTTTCTTT.

The CDR3 region has the DNA TGTGCCAGCAGTTGGGGACAGGGCAACAATCAGCCCCAGCATTTT. This translates into CASSWGQGNNQPQHF. The chain links TRBV28 to TRBJ1-5, with TRBD1 identical over 9 bases. Looked up from germline, CDR1 is MDHEN and CDR2 is SYDVKM. V lost 4 bases and J lost 3; bases outside the gene matches: 4. The CDR3 runs to 15 residues. Full variable domain (rest looked up from reference TRBV28 and TRBJ1-5): DVKVTQSSRYLVKRTGEKVFLECVQDMDHENMFWYRQDPGLGLRLIYFSYDVKMKEKGDIPEGYSVSREKKERFSLILESASTNQTSMYLCASSWGQGNNQPQHFGDGTRLSIL.

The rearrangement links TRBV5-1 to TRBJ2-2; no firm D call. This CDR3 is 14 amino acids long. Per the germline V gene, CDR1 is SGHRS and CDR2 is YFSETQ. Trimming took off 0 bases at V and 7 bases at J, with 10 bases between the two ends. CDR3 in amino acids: CASSLVVFGGELFF. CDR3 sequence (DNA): TGCGCCAGCAGCTTGGTGGTATTCGGCGGGGAGCTGTTTTTT.

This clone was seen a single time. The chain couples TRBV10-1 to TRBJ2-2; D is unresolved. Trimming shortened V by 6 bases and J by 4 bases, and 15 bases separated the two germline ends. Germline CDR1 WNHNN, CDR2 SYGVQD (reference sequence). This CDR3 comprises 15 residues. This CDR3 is CASSLSRGFTGELFF. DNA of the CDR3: TGCGCCAGCAGCCTGTCTAGAGGCTTCACCGGGGAGCTGTTTTTT.

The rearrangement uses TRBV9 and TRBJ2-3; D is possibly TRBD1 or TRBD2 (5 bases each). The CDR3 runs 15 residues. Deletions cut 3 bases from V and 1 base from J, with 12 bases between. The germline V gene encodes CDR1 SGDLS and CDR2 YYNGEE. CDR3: CASSERDGGTDTQYF. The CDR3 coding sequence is TGTGCCAGCAGCGAACGGGACGGAGGCACAGATACGCAGTATTTT.

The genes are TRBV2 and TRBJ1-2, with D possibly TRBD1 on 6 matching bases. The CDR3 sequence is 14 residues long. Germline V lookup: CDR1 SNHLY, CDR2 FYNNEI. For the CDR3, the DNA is TGTGCTGCTTTGATGGTGGGGGCGAACTATGGCTACACCTTC. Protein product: CAALMVGANYGYTF.

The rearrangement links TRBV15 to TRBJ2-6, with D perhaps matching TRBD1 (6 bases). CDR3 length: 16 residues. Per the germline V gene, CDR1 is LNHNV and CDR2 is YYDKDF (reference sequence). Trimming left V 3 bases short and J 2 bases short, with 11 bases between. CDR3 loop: CATSSGQTAGANVLTF. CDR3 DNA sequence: TGTGCCACCAGCAGCGGACAGACCGCTGGGGCCAACGTCCTGACTTTC.

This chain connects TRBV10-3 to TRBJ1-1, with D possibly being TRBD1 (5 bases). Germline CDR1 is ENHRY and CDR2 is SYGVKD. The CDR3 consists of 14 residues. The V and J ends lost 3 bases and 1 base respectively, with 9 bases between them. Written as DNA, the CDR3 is TGTGCCATCAGTGAAAGCGACAGGAACACTGAAGCTTTCTTT. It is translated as CAISESDRNTEAFF.

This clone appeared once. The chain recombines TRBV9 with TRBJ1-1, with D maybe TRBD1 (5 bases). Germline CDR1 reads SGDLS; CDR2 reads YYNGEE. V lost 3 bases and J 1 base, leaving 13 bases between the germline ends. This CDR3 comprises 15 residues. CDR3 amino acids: CASSGVWGKNTEAFF. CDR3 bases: TGTGCCAGCAGCGGTGTTTGGGGGAAGAACACTGAAGCTTTCTTT.

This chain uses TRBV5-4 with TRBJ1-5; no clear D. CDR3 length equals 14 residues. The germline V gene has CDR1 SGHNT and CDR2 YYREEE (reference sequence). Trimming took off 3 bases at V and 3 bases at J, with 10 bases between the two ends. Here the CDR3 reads CASSSPDDNQPQHF. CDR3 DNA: TGTGCCAGCAGCTCCCCTGACGACAATCAGCCCCAGCATTTT.

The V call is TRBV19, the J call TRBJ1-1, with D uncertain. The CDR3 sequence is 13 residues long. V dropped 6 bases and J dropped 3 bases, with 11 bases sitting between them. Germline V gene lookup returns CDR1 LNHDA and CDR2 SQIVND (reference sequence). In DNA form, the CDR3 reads TGTGCCAGTAGACCCTCGACCGACACTGAAGCTTTCTTT. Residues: CASRPSTDTEAFF.

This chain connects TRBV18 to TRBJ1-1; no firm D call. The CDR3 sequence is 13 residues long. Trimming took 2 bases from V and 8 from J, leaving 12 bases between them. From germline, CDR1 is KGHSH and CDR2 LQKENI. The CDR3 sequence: CASSPDWNREAFF. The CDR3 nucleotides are TGTGCCAGCTCACCAGATTGGAACAGAGAAGCTTTCTTT.

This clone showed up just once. CDR3: CASSLVALRLAGVEDEQFF. As DNA, the CDR3 is TGTGCCAGCAGCTTAGTGGCTCTGAGACTAGCGGGCGTTGAGGATGAGCAGTTCTTC. This sequence joins TRBV7-2 and TRBJ2-1; 10 bases agree with TRBD2. Unmatched junction bases numbered 17, after V lost 1 base and J lost 8 bases. CDR1 and CDR2 from the germline V gene are SGHTA and FQGNSA. The CDR3 runs to 19 residues.

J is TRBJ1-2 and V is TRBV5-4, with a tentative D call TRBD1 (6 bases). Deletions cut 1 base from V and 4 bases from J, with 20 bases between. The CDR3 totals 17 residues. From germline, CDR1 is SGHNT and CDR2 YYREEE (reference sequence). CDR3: CASSLMGRQAAPYGYTF. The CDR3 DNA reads TGTGCCAGCAGCTTGATGGGTCGACAGGCGGCGCCCTATGGCTACACCTTC.

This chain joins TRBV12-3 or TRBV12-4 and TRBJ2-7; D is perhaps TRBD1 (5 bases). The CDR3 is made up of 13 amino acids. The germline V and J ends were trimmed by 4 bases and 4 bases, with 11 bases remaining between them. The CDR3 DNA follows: TGTGCCAGCAGTTGGGGCAAAAAATACGAGCAGTACTTC. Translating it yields CASSWGKKYEQYF.

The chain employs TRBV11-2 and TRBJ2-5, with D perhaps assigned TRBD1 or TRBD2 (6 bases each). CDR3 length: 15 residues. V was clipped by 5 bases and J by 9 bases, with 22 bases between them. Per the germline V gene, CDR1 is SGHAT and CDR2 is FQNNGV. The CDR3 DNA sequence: TGTGCCAGCAGCCCGGGGGCCGGCAAGGCAGTGGCCCAGTACTTC. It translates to CASSPGAGKAVAQYF.

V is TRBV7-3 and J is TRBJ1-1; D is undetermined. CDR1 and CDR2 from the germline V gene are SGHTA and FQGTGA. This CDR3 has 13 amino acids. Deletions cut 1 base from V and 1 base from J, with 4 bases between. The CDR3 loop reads CASSLSKNTEAFF. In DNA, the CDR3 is TGTGCCAGCAGCTTAAGCAAGAACACTGAAGCTTTCTTT. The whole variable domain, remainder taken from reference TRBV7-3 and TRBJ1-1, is GAGVSQTPSNKVTEKGKYVELRCDPISGHTALYWYRQSLGQGPEFLIYFQGTGAADDSGLPNDRFFAVRPEGSVSTLKIQRTERGDSAVYLCASSLSKNTEAFFGQGTRLTVV.

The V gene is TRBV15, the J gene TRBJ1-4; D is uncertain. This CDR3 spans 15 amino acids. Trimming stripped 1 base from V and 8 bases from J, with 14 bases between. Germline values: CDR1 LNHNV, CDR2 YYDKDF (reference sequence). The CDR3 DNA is TGTGCCACCAGCAGAGGGAAGGGTCTAGGGGAAAAACTGTTTTTT. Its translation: CATSRGKGLGEKLFF.

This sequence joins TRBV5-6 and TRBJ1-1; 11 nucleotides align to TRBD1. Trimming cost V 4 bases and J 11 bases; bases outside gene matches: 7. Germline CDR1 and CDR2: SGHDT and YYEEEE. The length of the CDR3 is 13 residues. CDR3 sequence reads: CASSEPGQGDAFF. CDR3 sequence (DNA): TGTGCCAGCAGCGAACCGGGACAGGGGGATGCTTTCTTT.

For the CDR3, the DNA is TGTGCCTGGAGTCCCGGGGGTGTTCACAATCAGCCCCAGCATTTT. Amino acid sequence: CAWSPGGVHNQPQHF. The chain employs TRBV30 and TRBJ1-5, with D perhaps matching TRBD1 (5 bases). V was pared by 2 bases and J by 3 bases, with 14 bases between. This CDR3 region has 15 residues. Per germline, CDR1 GTSNPN and CDR2 SVGIG (reference sequence).

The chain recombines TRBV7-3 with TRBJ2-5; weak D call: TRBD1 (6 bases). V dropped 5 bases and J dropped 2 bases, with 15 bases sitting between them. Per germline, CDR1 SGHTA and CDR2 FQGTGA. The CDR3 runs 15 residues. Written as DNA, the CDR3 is TGTGCCAGCAGCCAAAGTACAGGGATGCAAGAGACCCAGTACTTC. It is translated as CASSQSTGMQETQYF. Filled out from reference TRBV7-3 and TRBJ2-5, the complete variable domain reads GAGVSQTPSNKVTEKGKYVELRCDPISGHTALYWYRQSLGQGPEFLIYFQGTGAADDSGLPNDRFFAVRPEGSVSTLKIQRTERGDSAVYLCASSQSTGMQETQYFGPGTRLLVL.

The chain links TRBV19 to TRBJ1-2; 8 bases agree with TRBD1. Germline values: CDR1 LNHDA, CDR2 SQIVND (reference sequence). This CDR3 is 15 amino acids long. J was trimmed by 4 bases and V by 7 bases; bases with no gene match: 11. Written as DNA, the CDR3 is TGTGCCAGTACTCCTCGGGACAGGTCGGTCTATGGCTACACCTTC. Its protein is CASTPRDRSVYGYTF.